This T cell receptor (beta chain) was sequenced for a study of OX40 agonist ivuxolimab in advanced cancers. About the study: Every 2 weeks, ivuxolimab was infused into the patients intravenously at between 0.01 and 10 mg/kg. With a range of roughly 20 to 80, age averaged approximately 60 years, and more than 75% were male. Enrollees could have had prior anti-PD-1, anti-PD-L1 or anti-CTLA-4 therapy, which over 35% had received.

Comment on this clone: Its antigen is not known.

Data came from immunoSEQ multiplex PCR; TCRdb stores just in-frame clones and leaves some out. The data show roughly 10,000 clones, just over 75% seen once. This CDR3 spans 15 amino acids. CDR1 is MNHEY and CDR2 is SVGAGI in the germline V gene. Losses at the gene ends were 11 bases for V and 1 base for J; bases not matched to a gene: 8. Study conclusions and caveats: Relative to CD4+, CD8+ T cells held more expanded clones on average.

This TCR came from an adult with an advanced solid tumor such as melanoma, head and neck, liver or kidney cancer. This specimen consisted of CD4+ or CD8+ T cells sorted from blood, obtained in a trial of the OX40 agonist ivuxolimab. This chain links TRBV6-5 with TRBJ2-2; TRBD2 matches 9 bases. The CDR3 DNA sequence: TGTGCCCGACGACTAGCGGAAAAGAACACCGGGGAGCTGTTTTTT. It specifies CARRLAEKNTGELFF.